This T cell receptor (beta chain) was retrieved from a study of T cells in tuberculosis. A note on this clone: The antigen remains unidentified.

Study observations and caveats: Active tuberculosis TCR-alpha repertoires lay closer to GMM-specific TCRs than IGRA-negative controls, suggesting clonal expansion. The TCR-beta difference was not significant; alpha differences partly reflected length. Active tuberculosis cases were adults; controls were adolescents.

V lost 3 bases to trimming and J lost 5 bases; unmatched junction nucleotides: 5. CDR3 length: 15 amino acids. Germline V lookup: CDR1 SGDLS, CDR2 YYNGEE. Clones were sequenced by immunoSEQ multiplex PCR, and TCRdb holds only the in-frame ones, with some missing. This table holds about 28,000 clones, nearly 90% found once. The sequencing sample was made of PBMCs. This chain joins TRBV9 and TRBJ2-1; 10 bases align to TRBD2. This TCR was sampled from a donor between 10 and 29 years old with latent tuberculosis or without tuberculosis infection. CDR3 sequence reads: CASSARLAGHNEQFF. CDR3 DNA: TGTGCCAGCAGCGCCCGACTAGCGGGCCACAATGAGCAGTTCTTC.